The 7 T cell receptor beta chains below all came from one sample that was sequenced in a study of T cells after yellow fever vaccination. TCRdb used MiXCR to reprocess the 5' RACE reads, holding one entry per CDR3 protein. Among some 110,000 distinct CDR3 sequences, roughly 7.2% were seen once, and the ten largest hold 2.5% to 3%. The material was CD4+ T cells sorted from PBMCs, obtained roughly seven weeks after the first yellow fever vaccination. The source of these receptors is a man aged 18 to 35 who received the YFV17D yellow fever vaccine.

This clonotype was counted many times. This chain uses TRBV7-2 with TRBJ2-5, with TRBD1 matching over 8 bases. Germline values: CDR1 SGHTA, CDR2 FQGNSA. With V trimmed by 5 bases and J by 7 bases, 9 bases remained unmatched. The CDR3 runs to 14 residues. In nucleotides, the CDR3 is TGTGCCAGCAGCCCGGACAGGGACATCGGGACCCAGTACTTC. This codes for CASSPDRDIGTQYF.

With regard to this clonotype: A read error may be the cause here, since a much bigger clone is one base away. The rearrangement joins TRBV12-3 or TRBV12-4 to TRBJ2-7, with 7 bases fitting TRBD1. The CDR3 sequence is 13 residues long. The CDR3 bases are TGTGCCAGCAGTTTACGCAGGGGGTACGAGCAGTGCTTC. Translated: CASSLRRGYEQCF.

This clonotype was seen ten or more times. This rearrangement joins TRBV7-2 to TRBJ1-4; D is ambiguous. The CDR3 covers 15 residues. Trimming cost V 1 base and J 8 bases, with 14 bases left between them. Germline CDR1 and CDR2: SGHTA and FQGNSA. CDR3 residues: CASSLEVASSEKLFF. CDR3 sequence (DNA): TGTGCCAGCAGCTTAGAGGTTGCAAGTTCGGAAAAACTGTTTTTT.

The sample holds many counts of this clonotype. The chain's CDR3 is CASSLGGETDTQYF. CDR3 DNA: TGTGCCAGCAGCTTGGGCGGGGAAACAGATACGCAGTATTTT. J is TRBJ2-3 and V is TRBV5-6, with D possibly matching TRBD2 (6 bases). The CDR3 length is 14 residues. CDR1 SGHDT and CDR2 YYEEEE come from the germline V gene. Trimming took off 0 bases at V and 3 bases at J, with 8 bases between the two ends.

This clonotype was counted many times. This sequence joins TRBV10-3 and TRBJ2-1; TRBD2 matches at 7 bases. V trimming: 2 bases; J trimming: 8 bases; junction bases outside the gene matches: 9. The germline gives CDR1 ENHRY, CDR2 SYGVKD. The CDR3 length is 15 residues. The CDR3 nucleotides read TGTGCCATCAGTGAGCGGGGGGACTTCGGCGATGAGCAGTTCTTC. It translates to CAISERGDFGDEQFF.

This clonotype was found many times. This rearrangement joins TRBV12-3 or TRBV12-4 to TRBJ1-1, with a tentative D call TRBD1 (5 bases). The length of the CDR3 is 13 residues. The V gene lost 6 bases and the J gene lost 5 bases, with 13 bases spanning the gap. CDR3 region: CASSPKGLTEAFF. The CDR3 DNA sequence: TGTGCCAGCAGCCCCAAGGGACTAACTGAAGCTTTCTTT.

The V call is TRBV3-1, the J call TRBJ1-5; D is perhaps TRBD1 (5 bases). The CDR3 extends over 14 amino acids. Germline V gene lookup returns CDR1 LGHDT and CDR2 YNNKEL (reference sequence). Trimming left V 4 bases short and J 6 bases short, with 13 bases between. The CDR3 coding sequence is TGTGCCAGCAGCCCCCAAAGCGGGGCTCAGCCCCAGCATTTT. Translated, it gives CASSPQSGAQPQHF.